This T cell receptor (beta chain) was identified in a study of T cell responses to AZD1222 COVID-19 vaccine. Study-level results: Researchers took repertoire samples only after the peak T cell response had come.

This clone was recorded only once. Its target is unknown. The repertoire was sequenced with immunoSEQ multiplex PCR; TCRdb's copy has only in-frame clones and lacks some. The profile shows 100,000 or so clones, about 85% of them singletons. Germline CDR1 reads SGHTA; CDR2 reads FQGNSA. With 5 bases clipped from V and 8 bases from J, the junction kept 5 bases outside the gene matches. The CDR3 has 13 residues. This rearrangement joins TRBV7-2 to TRBJ1-2; 10 nucleotides agree with TRBD1. This clonotype originated in an adult in good health. The material sequenced was peripheral blood, taken on day 0 of AZD1222 vaccination. The CDR3 coding sequence is TGTGCCAGCAGCCGACAGGGGGCGGGAGGCTACACCTTC. As protein: CASSRQGAGGYTF.